A selection of T cell receptor beta chains follows, all from one sample in a study of response to subunit inactivated influenza vaccine. From the RT-PCR reads, TCRdb called clonotypes with MiXCR, one entry per CDR3 protein. The sample records over 150,000 distinct CDR3 sequences, roughly 10% being singletons. Specimen: CD8+ T cells sorted from PBMCs, collected roughly 24 months after vaccination. Receptors originate from a man between 45 and 75 years old who received an inactivated influenza vaccine. The conserved cysteine and the conserved F or W are not part of the CDR3 here. Rows give clone size only sometimes, using once, few, many, or a class for an expanded clone.

>TRBV6-2/TRBV6-3|TRBJ2-1|NA
ASSYSTSGVLNEQF
>TRBV7-9|TRBJ2-1|NA
ASSQGTGNEQF
>TRBV11-2|TRBJ1-4|many
ASSLRTGVGEKLF
>TRBV25-1|TRBJ2-7|NA
ASSETNYEQY
>TRBV20-1|TRBJ2-7|few
STVPETGTIYEQY
>TRBV30|TRBJ2-7|NA
AWSGPAYEQY
>TRBV4-3|TRBJ2-3|few
ASSQEEREQDTQY
>TRBV12-3/TRBV12-4|TRBJ2-1|NA
ASNSQGWNNEQF
>TRBV6-1|TRBJ2-7|many
ASRDSPSSYEQY
>TRBV7-9|TRBJ2-5|many
ASSVTGIQETQY
>TRBV10-3|TRBJ2-1|many
AVGTGRGNEQF
>TRBV6-5|TRBJ2-7|NA
ASSYIPSSYEQY
>TRBV4-2|TRBJ2-3|NA
ASRARTSGESDTQY
>TRBV7-8|TRBJ2-7|NA
ASSPWRGYYEQY
>TRBV7-9|TRBJ2-7|NA
TNFRYAAYEQY
>TRBV6-2/TRBV6-3|TRBJ2-5|large
ASSYRLQETQY
>TRBV28|TRBJ2-2|NA
ASSDLAGGDTGELF
>TRBV5-1|TRBJ2-7|few
ASSLAQAGYEQY